This T cell receptor beta chain was profiled in a study of T cells in Graves' hyperthyroidism and ophthalmopathy. As for the study in general: Staff took peripheral blood when the initial diagnosis was made, before any treatment began.

Subjects aged 18 to 65 presented with newly diagnosed hyperthyroidism of less than 2 months' duration. For the diagnoses, clinical symptoms, serum thyroxine and TRAb, thyroid ultrasound and orbital computed tomography were used. Using approximately 10 ml of fresh peripheral blood, PBMCs were prepared. The CDR3 is 17 amino acids. The V and J ends lost 4 bases and 6 bases, in that order; junction bases with no gene match: 13. The germline gives CDR1 KGHDR, CDR2 SFDVKD. Template material for amplifying TCR beta CDR3 regions consisted of RNA transcripts. The study used the HTBI primer set for a first-round RT-PCR of the TCR CDR3. From the multiplex PCR reads, TCRdb called clonotypes with MiXCR, one entry per CDR3 protein. The sample yields about 360,000 distinct CDR3 sequences, 13% seen once.

The J gene is TRBJ2-2, the V gene TRBV24-1; 7 bases match TRBD1. Sequences were obtained from blood. This TCR was recovered from a woman aged 18-29 years with Graves' hyperthyroidism. The CDR3 DNA follows: TGTGCCACCAGTGACAACACCGGGACAGATATGTCCGGGGAGCTGTTTTTT. It encodes CATSDNTGTDMSGELFF.